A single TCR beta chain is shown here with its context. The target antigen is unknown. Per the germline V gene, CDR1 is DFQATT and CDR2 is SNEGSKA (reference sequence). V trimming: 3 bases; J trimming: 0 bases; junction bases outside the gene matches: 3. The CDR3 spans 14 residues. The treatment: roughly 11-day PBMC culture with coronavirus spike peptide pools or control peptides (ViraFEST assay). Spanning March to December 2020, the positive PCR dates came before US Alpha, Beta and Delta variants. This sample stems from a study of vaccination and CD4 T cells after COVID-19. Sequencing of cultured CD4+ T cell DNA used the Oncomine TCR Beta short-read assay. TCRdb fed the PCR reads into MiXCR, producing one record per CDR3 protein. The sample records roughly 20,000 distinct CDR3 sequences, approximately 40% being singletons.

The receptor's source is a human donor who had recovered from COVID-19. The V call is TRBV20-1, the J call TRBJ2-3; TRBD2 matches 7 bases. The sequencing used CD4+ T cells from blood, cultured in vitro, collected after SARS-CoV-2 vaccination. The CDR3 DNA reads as TGCAGTGCTAGGGTTAGCGGGAGCACAGATACGCAGTATTTT. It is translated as CSARVSGSTDTQYF.